Sequencing of this T cell receptor beta chain was carried out in a study of shared clonotypes between healthy human individuals. This CDR3 comprises 15 residues. The V gene's germline CDR1 is LNHDA and CDR2 SQIVND (reference sequence). With 6 bases clipped from V and 4 bases from J, the junction kept 8 bases outside the gene matches. Cells designated naive CD8 were CD45RO-negative and were positively selected for CCR7, with terminally differentiated effector memory CD45RA+ cells excluded. Profiled with immunoSEQ multiplex PCR; TCRdb holds only in-frame clones, not every one. Here the sample spans 1.5 million to 2.5 million clones, roughly 95% being singletons.

This receptor was taken from a man between 18 and 35 years old in good health. Sequencing input: naive CD8+ T cells sorted from blood. The chain has TRBV19 and TRBJ2-1, with TRBD2 matching 8 bases. The CDR3 DNA reads as TGTGCCAGTAGCCTTGGAGCGGGAGCTTACAATGAGCAGTTCTTC. It yields the protein CASSLGAGAYNEQFF.